This T cell receptor (beta chain) was obtained from a study of immune evolution from preneoplasia to lung adenocarcinoma. Method: immunoSEQ multiplex PCR; TCRdb's copy keeps in-frame clones and lacks some. Of 9,500 to 15,000 clones in the sample, approximately 81% are singletons; the top ten hold approximately 3.6%. The length of the CDR3 is 14 residues. The sequence was collected from a person aged 50 to 70 with lung adenocarcinoma. The genes are TRBV21-1 and TRBJ2-7; the table's D call, TRBD1, was not checked against the DNA. TRBV21-1 constitutes a pseudogene. Material: FFPE tissue from an adenomatous hyperplasia lung lesion. Subset denoted: atypical adenomatous hyperplasia (AAH), lung preneoplasia. CDR3 sequence reads: CASRYKGLDYEQYF. The CDR3 region has the DNA TGTGCCAGCAGGTATAAGGGGCTTGACTACGAGCAGTACTTC.